The clone carrying this TCR beta chain was observed at least ten times. TCRs were amplified for 20 to 25 PCR cycles with a constant-region primer and V-primer adapter. TCRdb called the reads again in MiXCR, with one record for every CDR3 protein. Of approximately 52,000 distinct CDR3 sequences listed, roughly 31% are singletons. This sample is drawn from a study of low-dose radiotherapy and immunotherapy resistance in tumors. Study-wide background: The study gave patients oral aspirin 300 mg daily for four cycles from cycle 1 day 1. Covering alpha and beta chains, TRAV- and TRBV-specific primers were used for the first-strand cDNA.

The CDR3 covers 12 residues. The V end was cut by 3 bases, the J end by 8 bases, with 10 bases between. Germline V gene data show CDR1 as LNHNV and CDR2 as YYDKDF (reference sequence). Time point described: after trial treatment. The sample's treatment: LDRT plus nivolumab, ipilimumab, low-dose cyclophosphamide and aspirin (RACIN trial). Administered to the donors were nivolumab, ipilimumab, aspirin, low-dose cyclophosphamide and low-dose radiotherapy. The chain employs TRBV15 and TRBJ1-1; D is ambiguous. Sequencing used PBMCs, obtained after low-dose radiotherapy plus immunotherapy. The receptor's source is a male donor with rectosigmoid adenocarcinoma. CDR3 in amino acids: CATSSGHLEAFF. In nucleotides, the CDR3 is TGTGCCACCAGCAGCGGTCACCTGGAAGCTTTCTTT.